Shown below are 16 T cell receptor beta chains from a single sample sequenced in a study of sequential checkpoint blockade in melanoma. Treatment: randomized to nivolumab then ipilimumab (arm A) or the reverse (arm B). Assay: immunoSEQ multiplex PCR; the TCRdb copy retains only in-frame clones and omits some. The sample yields 25,000 to 30,000 clones, roughly four fifths seen once. Sequencing was performed on CD8+ T cells sorted from blood (inferred from file names), taken from a patient given nivolumab and ipilimumab in sequence. The receptors come from a human donor with melanoma.

Here the CDR3 reads CASSQNGQGGGSPLHF. The CDR3 region has the DNA TGTGCCAGCAGCCAAAATGGACAGGGAGGAGGTTCACCCCTCCACTTT. The chain recombines TRBV4-2 with TRBJ1-6; TRBD1 matches 8 bases. This CDR3 has 16 amino acids. The V segment lost 2 bases and the J segment 9 bases; nucleotides outside the gene matches: 9. Looked up from germline, CDR1 is LGHNA and CDR2 is YNFKEQ.

The chain employs TRBV28 and TRBJ2-5, with a tentative D call TRBD1 (6 bases). V was pared by 4 bases and J by 1 base, with 25 bases between. The CDR3 is made up of 19 amino acids. CDR1 and CDR2 (germline): MDHEN, SYDVKM. The DNA of the CDR3 is TGTGCCAGCAGTTCTCATCTCGAGTGGACAGTGGGCTTCCAAGAGACCCAGTACTTC. Translating it yields CASSSHLEWTVGFQETQYF.

This clone has a handful of counts. The chain recombines TRBV19 with TRBJ1-2; the D is unclear. Germline CDR1 reads LNHDA; CDR2 reads SQIVND (reference sequence). Trimming took off 9 bases at V and 8 bases at J, with 16 bases between the two ends. The CDR3 is made up of 12 amino acids. CDR3 loop: CASLTLGGGYTF. DNA of the CDR3: TGTGCCAGCCTGACCTTGGGAGGCGGCTACACCTTC.

J is TRBJ2-7 and V is TRBV27, with D hard to call. V was shortened by 6 bases and J by 3 bases, with 15 bases between the two germline ends. Germline CDR1 is MNHEY and CDR2 is SMNVEV (reference sequence). This CDR3 region has 14 residues. For the CDR3, the DNA is TGTGCCAGCAGACTTGGGCTCTCCGGCTACGAGCAGTACTTC. Protein product: CASRLGLSGYEQYF.

The V gene is TRBV5-6, the J gene TRBJ2-2; D is undetermined. Germline loops: CDR1 SGHDT, CDR2 YYEEEE. The CDR3 sequence is 12 residues long. V was pared by 2 bases and J by 4 bases, with 3 bases between. In nucleotides, the CDR3 is TGTGCCAGCAGCTTCTCCACCGGGGAGCTGTTTTTT. It encodes CASSFSTGELFF.

The chain employs TRBV5-4 and TRBJ2-5; 7 bases align to TRBD2. V lost 0 bases, J lost 5 bases, and 4 bases stayed unmatched. CDR1 and CDR2 (germline): SGHNT, YYREEE (reference sequence). This CDR3 is 14 amino acids long. CDR3 residues: CASSLGGREETQYF. CDR3 in DNA: TGTGCCAGCAGCTTGGGCGGGAGAGAGGAGACCCAGTACTTC.

V is TRBV27 and J is TRBJ2-7; 12 nucleotides line up with TRBD2. Germline V gene sequence: CDR1 MNHEY, CDR2 SMNVEV (reference sequence). Losses at the gene ends were 4 bases for V and 2 bases for J; bases not matched to a gene: 0. The CDR3 extends over 14 amino acids. The CDR3 reads CASSWTSGAYEQYF. CDR3 coding DNA: TGTGCCAGCAGTTGGACTAGCGGGGCCTACGAGCAGTACTTC.

The chain combines TRBV5-4 with TRBJ2-5; TRBD2 agrees at 12 bases. V shed 4 bases, J shed 4 bases, and the junction held 8 bases outside the gene matches. CDR1 is SGHNT and CDR2 is YYREEE in the germline V gene (reference sequence). The CDR3 sequence is 16 residues long. The CDR3 nucleotides read TGTGCCAGCAGCGCATCTAGCGGGGGGGCGGTAGAGACCCAGTACTTC. Translated, it gives CASSASSGGAVETQYF.

The gene calls are TRBV4-3 and TRBJ2-1; 13 bases match TRBD2. The germline V gene has CDR1 LGHNA and CDR2 YSLEER. V was pared by 3 bases and J by 0 bases, with 8 bases of the junction left unmatched. The CDR3 covers 19 residues. The CDR3 spells CASSHETSGGPRSYNEQFF. DNA for the CDR3: TGCGCCAGCAGCCATGAGACTAGCGGGGGGCCCCGCTCCTACAATGAGCAGTTCTTC.

The CDR3 is CASNVLAGTDTQYF. CDR3 bases: TGTGCCAGCAACGTTCTAGCGGGCACAGATACGCAGTATTTT. The gene calls are TRBV9 and TRBJ2-3; 7 positions agree with TRBD2. V was clipped by 6 bases and J by 1 base; unmatched bases: 5. The CDR3 is made up of 14 amino acids. Germline V CDR1 and CDR2: SGDLS, YYNGEE.

This chain joins TRBV7-9 and TRBJ2-1; D possibly corresponds to TRBD1 (6 bases). Trimming pared 6 bases from V and 0 bases from J, leaving 12 bases between. Germline CDR1 reads SEHNR; CDR2 reads FQNEAQ (reference sequence). The CDR3 covers 15 residues. The DNA for the CDR3 is TGTGCCAGCAGGGACAGCCAGAGCTCCTACAATGAGCAGTTCTTC. Amino acids: CASRDSQSSYNEQFF.

This clone was recorded a few times. The rearrangement uses TRBV27 and TRBJ2-7, with 8 bases lining up with TRBD2. This CDR3 has 17 residues. The trim removed 4 bases at V and 2 bases at J, leaving 13 bases unmatched. Germline CDR1 MNHEY, CDR2 SMNVEV (reference sequence). In nucleotides, the CDR3 is TGTGCCAGCAGTTCTTCTAGCGGGCCATACACCGCCTACGAGCAGTACTTC. This sequence encodes CASSSSSGPYTAYEQYF.

This clone ranks as medium-sized (0.01 to 0.1%). This CDR3 reads CASSGNRGGLDKNIQYF. The CDR3, as DNA: TGTGCCAGCAGCGGAAACAGGGGAGGTTTGGACAAAAACATTCAGTACTTC. The chain recombines TRBV7-9 with TRBJ2-4; tentative D call: TRBD1 (7 bases). There are 17 residues in the CDR3. Germline V gene data show CDR1 as SEHNR and CDR2 as FQNEAQ (reference sequence). The V end was cut by 5 bases, the J end by 3 bases, with 20 bases between.

The gene calls are TRBV6-1 and TRBJ2-5, with a possible D match to TRBD1 (5 bases). This CDR3 region has 17 residues. Trimming left V 2 bases short and J 5 bases short, with 21 bases between. CDR1 is MNHNS, CDR2 SASEGT, per germline. The CDR3 DNA follows: TGTGCCAGCAGTGAACGGAAGGGGCGGTTAGGGTTGGAGACCCAGTACTTC. It codes for CASSERKGRLGLETQYF.

The gene calls are TRBV29-1 and TRBJ2-3; TRBD2 agrees at 15 bases. CDR1 is SQVTM, CDR2 ANQGSEA, per germline. This CDR3 has 14 residues. The junction had 3 bases not matched to a gene; V was cut back by 5 bases and J by 6 bases. CDR3: CSVYGTSGRDTQYF. In DNA form, the CDR3 reads TGCAGCGTTTACGGGACTAGCGGGAGGGATACGCAGTATTTT.

The sample holds a few counts of this clone. The chain uses TRBV28 and TRBJ2-7; possible D gene TRBD1, 5 bases. This CDR3 comprises 13 residues. V was cut by 8 bases and J by 0 bases, with 11 bases left in between. Germline V gives CDR1 MDHEN, CDR2 SYDVKM. The DNA for the CDR3 is TGTGCCAGCGCCCGACAGCACTCCTACGAGCAGTACTTC. Translating it yields CASARQHSYEQYF. The variable domain in full, completed from reference TRBV28 and TRBJ2-7, reads DVKVTQSSRYLVKRTGEKVFLECVQDMDHENMFWYRQDPGLGLRLIYFSYDVKMKEKGDIPEGYSVSREKKERFSLILESASTNQTSMYLCASARQHSYEQYFGPGTRLTVT.